This T cell receptor beta chain was captured in a study of blood T cell repertoires in COVID-19. The wider study: The United States, Italy and Spain were the sources of the acute and convalescent COVID-19 samples.

With 11 bases removed from V and 4 bases from J, the gap between germline ends came to 14 bases. CDR1 is MNHEY and CDR2 is SVGAGI in the germline V gene. CDR3 length: 12 residues. The repertoire was sequenced with immunoSEQ multiplex PCR; TCRdb's copy has only in-frame clones and lacks some. The sample includes about 120,000 clones, 87% seen only once; the top ten take 25% to 35%. This clone was observed a single time. The receptor's source is a woman aged 70-85 years with acute or convalescent COVID-19. The specimen sequenced was peripheral blood. The V and J genes are TRBV6-5 and TRBJ1-1; D not resolved. The CDR3 DNA is TGTGCCTCCTCACGGGGTCGCACTGAAGCTTTCTTT. Its protein product is CASSRGRTEAFF.